These 5 T cell receptor beta chains share one sample of origin, sequenced in a study of T cell responses to AZD1222 COVID-19 vaccine. This table comes from immunoSEQ multiplex PCR, and its TCRdb copy is limited to in-frame clones, with some not included. The sample holds about 110,000 clones; roughly 92% are singletons and the top ten take 2.5%. The sample was peripheral blood, taken 28 days after the second AZD1222 dose. These receptors came from an adult who received the AZD1222 COVID-19 vaccine.

This clone showed up just once. CDR3 nucleotides: TGTGCCAGCCAAAGCGAGGGTAACACTGAAGCTTTCTTT. Its translation: CASQSEGNTEAFF. This chain links TRBV18 with TRBJ1-1; D call uncertain. CDR1 and CDR2 (germline): KGHSH, LQKENI. This CDR3 has 13 residues. The V end was cut by 8 bases, the J end by 2 bases, with 12 bases between. Complete variable domain (other parts from reference TRBV18 and TRBJ1-1): NAGVMQNPRHLVRRRGQEARLRCSPMKGHSHVYWYRQLPEEGLKFMVYLQKENIIDESGMPKERFSAEFPKEGPSILRIQQVVRGDSAAYFCASQSEGNTEAFFGQGTRLTVV.

The chain has TRBV7-2 and TRBJ1-4; 7 nucleotides match TRBD1. The germline V gene has CDR1 SGHTA and CDR2 FQGNSA. The CDR3 consists of 15 residues. Unmatched junction bases numbered 14, after V lost 4 bases and J lost 12 bases. This CDR3 reads CASSSSSQGEMELFF. For the CDR3, the DNA is TGTGCCAGCAGCTCTTCTTCGCAGGGGGAGATGGAACTGTTTTTT.

The V call is TRBV11-3, the J call TRBJ1-1; D unresolved. The V and J ends lost 5 bases and 1 base respectively, with 8 bases between them. The germline gives CDR1 SGHNT, CDR2 YENEEA. This CDR3 region has 13 residues. CDR3: CASSPNTNTEAFF. CDR3 coding DNA: TGTGCCAGCAGCCCGAACACGAACACTGAAGCTTTCTTT.

This sequence joins TRBV27 and TRBJ2-5; possibly TRBD2 for D (7 bases). Germline loops: CDR1 MNHEY, CDR2 SMNVEV (reference sequence). The V end lost 8 bases, the J end lost 5 bases, and 15 bases lay between the germline ends. The CDR3 is 13 amino acids. CDR3 coding DNA: TGTGCCAGCGCCGGGGGGCCTCGGGAGACCCAGTACTTC. This sequence encodes CASAGGPRETQYF.

The chain employs TRBV28 and TRBJ1-2, with D perhaps matching TRBD1 (6 bases). Trimming pared 2 bases from V and 5 bases from J, leaving 6 bases between. This CDR3 contains 12 residues. From germline, CDR1 is MDHEN and CDR2 SYDVKM. The CDR3: CASSLRGYGYTF. CDR3 nucleotide sequence: TGTGCCAGCAGTTTAAGGGGGTATGGCTACACCTTC.